These 25 T cell receptor beta chains were all obtained from the same sample, sequenced in a study of cytomegalovirus exposure and HLA in healthy donors. Method: immunoSEQ multiplex PCR; TCRdb's copy keeps in-frame clones and lacks some. The sample includes 65,000 or so clones, under 95% of them seen just once. Sequencing was performed on PBMCs. The receptors originated from a woman aged 18-29 years in good health and CMV-seronegative.

The chain has TRBV7-6 and TRBJ2-3; 11 bases map to TRBD2. CDR3 size: 16 residues. Germline assignment: CDR1 SGHVS and CDR2 FNYEAQ. V dropped 4 bases and J dropped 6; count of bases not matched to a gene: 9. CDR3 nucleotide sequence: TGTGCCAGCAGCTCCCTAGCGGGGGGCCGGTGGGATACGCAGTATTTT. Its protein product is CASSSLAGGRWDTQYF.

The V and J genes are TRBV13 and TRBJ1-1; no clear D. The germline V and J ends were trimmed by 1 base and 0 bases, with 6 bases remaining between them. The CDR3 sequence is 14 residues long. Germline CDR1 is PRHDT and CDR2 is FYEKMQ (reference sequence). The CDR3: CASSLAALNTEAFF. CDR3 coding DNA: TGTGCCAGCAGCTTAGCAGCGCTGAACACTGAAGCTTTCTTT.

This chain joins TRBV5-4 and TRBJ2-5; TRBD1 aligns across 7 bases. Germline V gene sequence: CDR1 SGHNT, CDR2 YYREEE (reference sequence). J was trimmed by 3 bases and V by 4 bases; bases with no gene match: 6. The CDR3 has 14 residues. CDR3 sequence: CASSRGQKKETQYF. The CDR3 DNA follows: TGTGCCAGCAGCCGGGGACAGAAAAAAGAGACCCAGTACTTC.

The rearrangement joins TRBV6-6 to TRBJ1-5, with a tentative D call TRBD1 (5 bases). The CDR3 has 15 amino acids. The V gene lost 5 bases and the J gene lost 0 bases, with 11 bases spanning the gap. Germline CDR1 is MNHNY and CDR2 is SVGAGI (reference sequence). CDR3 sequence reads: CASSPQGNSNQPQHF. CDR3 nucleotide sequence: TGTGCCAGCAGTCCTCAGGGTAATAGCAATCAGCCCCAGCATTTT.

This chain links TRBV28 with TRBJ1-5, with 7 bases matching TRBD1. V trimming: 6 bases; J trimming: 11 bases; junction bases outside the gene matches: 10. The length of the CDR3 is 13 residues. Germline-derived CDR1 and CDR2 are MDHEN and SYDVKM. The CDR3, as DNA: TGTGCCAGCAGGGGGGGACAGTTACTGTCCCAGCATTTT. Its translation is CASRGGQLLSQHF.

The V gene is TRBV28, the J gene TRBJ1-1, with 7 bases matching TRBD1. The germline V gene encodes CDR1 MDHEN and CDR2 SYDVKM. There are 15 residues in the CDR3. Trimming removed 6 bases from V and 0 bases from J; junction bases left unmatched: 7. Here the CDR3 reads CASSSGTVMNTEAFF. The DNA for the CDR3 is TGTGCCAGCAGCTCCGGGACAGTCATGAACACTGAAGCTTTCTTT. Using reference TRBV28 and TRBJ1-1 for the parts outside the CDR3, the full variable domain is DVKVTQSSRYLVKRTGEKVFLECVQDMDHENMFWYRQDPGLGLRLIYFSYDVKMKEKGDIPEGYSVSREKKERFSLILESASTNQTSMYLCASSSGTVMNTEAFFGQGTRLTVV.

The rearrangement uses TRBV6-1 and TRBJ1-3, with 8 nucleotides matching TRBD1. J gave up 2 bases and V 4 bases, and 4 bases lay outside the gene matches. The CDR3 has 15 residues. The V gene's germline CDR1 is MNHNS and CDR2 SASEGT. This CDR3 is CASSVSTGAGNTIYF. In DNA form, the CDR3 reads TGTGCCAGCAGTGTCTCGACAGGGGCTGGAAACACCATATATTTT.

This chain uses TRBV6-4 with TRBJ2-3, with 8 bases aligning to TRBD2. Germline CDR1 MRHNA, CDR2 SNTAGT. V dropped 8 bases and J dropped 7; count of bases not matched to a gene: 11. CDR3 length: 14 amino acids. CDR3 loop: CASYGTSPPNTQYF. CDR3 DNA: TGTGCCAGCTACGGGACTAGTCCTCCGAATACGCAGTATTTT.

J is TRBJ2-5 and V is TRBV10-2; D is unclear. The length of the CDR3 is 13 residues. Per germline, CDR1 WSHSY and CDR2 SAAADI. Trimming removed 10 bases at V and 3 bases at J, with 15 bases between. DNA of the CDR3: TGCGCCACCCGGAGCAACCCCAAAGAGACCCAGTACTTC. Translated: CATRSNPKETQYF.

The chain is built from TRBV28 and TRBJ1-5, with 8 bases aligning to TRBD1. J gave up 2 bases and V 5 bases, and 8 bases lay outside the gene matches. CDR1 is MDHEN, CDR2 SYDVKM, per germline. CDR3 size: 16 residues. The CDR3 region is CASSPNDRGGNQPQHF. The CDR3 DNA follows: TGTGCCAGCAGTCCAAACGACAGGGGCGGCAATCAGCCCCAGCATTTT.

This sequence joins TRBV7-9 and TRBJ2-1; no definite D call. The CDR3 extends over 12 amino acids. Germline V gene data show CDR1 as SEHNR and CDR2 as FQNEAQ (reference sequence). The V gene lost 10 bases and the J gene lost 6 bases, with 13 bases spanning the gap. This chain's CDR3 is CAITRRINEQFF. The CDR3 DNA is TGTGCCATCACTCGGCGGATCAATGAGCAGTTCTTC. The full variable domain, rest sourced from reference TRBV7-9 and TRBJ2-1, is DTGVSQNPRHKITKRGQNVTFRCDPISEHNRLYWYRQTLGQGPEFLTYFQNEAQLEKSRLLSDRFSAERPKGSFSTLEIQRTEQGDSAMYLCAITRRINEQFFGPGTRLTVL.

The rearrangement uses TRBV5-1 and TRBJ2-3, with D possibly TRBD2 on 6 matching bases. Trimming shortened V by 0 bases and J by 6 bases, and 17 bases separated the two germline ends. Per the germline V gene, CDR1 is SGHRS and CDR2 is YFSETQ. The CDR3 consists of 16 residues. CDR3 sequence reads: CASSLEASVVMDTQYF. The CDR3 DNA reads as TGCGCCAGCAGCTTGGAGGCTAGCGTAGTGATGGATACGCAGTATTTT.

V is TRBV28 and J is TRBJ1-2; D is unresolved. The CDR3 is 14 residues long. The V gene's germline CDR1 is MDHEN and CDR2 SYDVKM. Trimming removed 1 base from V and 6 bases from J, with 12 bases in between. The CDR3 DNA sequence: TGTGCCAGCAGTTTATCGTTAAAGAGTCATGGCTACACCTTC. Translated, it gives CASSLSLKSHGYTF.

The table lists this clone with a count of one. The chain couples TRBV18 to TRBJ2-7; possible D gene TRBD2, 6 bases. The CDR3 is 15 amino acids. Germline assignment: CDR1 KGHSH and CDR2 LQKENI. Between the trimmed V and J ends, which lost 5 bases and 3 bases, there was a span of 17 bases. CDR3 amino acids: CASSAMGGPGYEQYF. The CDR3 DNA is TGTGCCAGCTCAGCAATGGGGGGTCCTGGCTACGAGCAGTACTTC. Supplemented by reference TRBV18 and TRBJ2-7, the full variable domain reads NAGVMQNPRHLVRRRGQEARLRCSPMKGHSHVYWYRQLPEEGLKFMVYLQKENIIDESGMPKERFSAEFPKEGPSILRIQQVVRGDSAAYFCASSAMGGPGYEQYFGPGTRLTVT.

This rearrangement joins TRBV6-5 to TRBJ1-2; 9 nucleotides agree with TRBD1. This CDR3 is 13 amino acids long. Germline V gene sequence: CDR1 MNHEY, CDR2 SVGAGI. The V segment lost 6 bases and the J segment 6 bases; nucleotides outside the gene matches: 5. The CDR3 DNA reads TGTGCCAGCAGGGGGGGACAGGGCAATGGCTACACCTTC. Its translation: CASRGGQGNGYTF.

The chain links TRBV27 to TRBJ1-5; D uncertain. Deletions cut 6 bases from V and 5 bases from J, with 8 bases between. The CDR3 has 12 amino acids. Germline lookup yields CDR1 MNHEY and CDR2 SMNVEV (reference sequence). The CDR3 loop reads CASSTNYQPQHF. CDR3 sequence (DNA): TGTGCCAGCAGCACAAATTATCAGCCCCAGCATTTT.

The chain is built from TRBV28 and TRBJ2-7; D not resolved. The CDR3 has 14 amino acids. The germline V gene encodes CDR1 MDHEN and CDR2 SYDVKM. Trimming shortened V by 3 bases and J by 4 bases, and 13 bases separated the two germline ends. CDR3 in DNA: TGTGCCAGCAGTTTTGGGCTCGACCCGTACGAGCAGTACTTC. Amino acids: CASSFGLDPYEQYF.

The J gene is TRBJ2-7, the V gene TRBV18, with TRBD1 matching 9 bases. V trimming: 3 bases; J trimming: 3 bases; junction bases outside the gene matches: 3. Germline V gene sequence: CDR1 KGHSH, CDR2 LQKENI. The CDR3 has 14 residues. CDR3 region: CASSPGTGIYEQYF. CDR3 DNA sequence: TGTGCCAGCTCACCCGGGACAGGGATCTACGAGCAGTACTTC.

The chain recombines TRBV6-1 with TRBJ1-4; D is possibly TRBD1 (5 bases). V was trimmed by 1 base and J by 0 bases, leaving 15 bases between them. Germline loops: CDR1 MNHNS, CDR2 SASEGT. The CDR3 length is 18 residues. The CDR3 DNA sequence: TGTGCCAGCAGTGAAGAGACAGACACGATCTCAACTAATGAAAAACTGTTTTTT. It codes for CASSEETDTISTNEKLFF.

The chain joins TRBV7-9 to TRBJ1-1; TRBD1 matches 7 bases. CDR3 length equals 15 residues. V was pared by 4 bases and J by 4 bases, with 9 bases of the junction left unmatched. Germline CDR1 reads SEHNR; CDR2 reads FQNEAQ (reference sequence). The CDR3 reads CASSSPTGKATEAFF. The CDR3 nucleotides read TGTGCCAGCAGCTCGCCGACAGGGAAGGCCACTGAAGCTTTCTTT.

The rearrangement links TRBV5-1 to TRBJ2-3, with no clear D. Germline CDR1 SGHRS, CDR2 YFSETQ. V was trimmed by 5 bases and J by 6 bases, leaving 16 bases between them. The length of the CDR3 is 14 residues. The CDR3 DNA follows: TGCGCCAGCAGGACGGGTGACCCGCCTGATACGCAGTATTTT. As protein: CASRTGDPPDTQYF.

This chain joins TRBV9 and TRBJ2-1; TRBD2 matches 10 bases. V trimming: 1 base; J trimming: 5 bases; junction bases outside the gene matches: 6. The CDR3 is made up of 16 amino acids. Germline V gives CDR1 SGDLS, CDR2 YYNGEE. CDR3 bases: TGTGCCAGCAGCGTATTAGCGGGAGGAACACACAATGAGCAGTTCTTC. It translates to CASSVLAGGTHNEQFF.

V usage is TRBV6-1 and J usage is TRBJ2-1; TRBD1 matches at 8 bases. V lost 8 bases, J lost 12 bases, and 9 bases stayed unmatched. CDR3 length: 12 residues. CDR1 and CDR2 from the germline V gene are MNHNS and SASEGT. The CDR3 nucleotides are TGTGCCAGCCAATACCCGGGACAGGTGCAGTTCTTC. Amino acids: CASQYPGQVQFF.

This clone was observed a single time. This chain uses TRBV10-1 with TRBJ1-6; TRBD1 matches at 7 bases. CDR3 size: 18 residues. V dropped 10 bases and J dropped 10; count of bases not matched to a gene: 25. In germline, CDR1 is WNHNN, CDR2 SYGVQD (reference sequence). As DNA, the CDR3 is TGCGCCAACATCCAAGGGGGCCGGAACAGGGCGCGGGGCTCACCCCTCCACTTT. This translates into CANIQGGRNRARGSPLHF.

The J gene is TRBJ2-7, the V gene TRBV30; perhaps TRBD2 as D (5 bases). The V end lost 1 base, the J end lost 0 bases, and 13 bases lay between the germline ends. The CDR3 spans 15 residues. Per germline, CDR1 GTSNPN and CDR2 SVGIG (reference sequence). This CDR3 is CAWSGSGRSSYEQYF. Written as DNA, the CDR3 is TGTGCCTGGAGTGGGAGCGGAAGGAGCTCCTACGAGCAGTACTTC.